Below, 29 T cell receptor beta chains from the same sample are listed, as sequenced in a study of blood T cell repertoires in COVID-19. Repertoires were generated with immunoSEQ multiplex PCR, while TCRdb's copy carries only in-frame clones and drops some. The sample yields roughly 250,000 clones, 83% seen once. Sequencing was carried out using PBMCs or T cells enriched from blood (not recorded which). The receptors derive from a woman aged 40-49 years who had been exposed to COVID-19.

This chain joins TRBV19 and TRBJ1-6; D gene unclear. V lost 8 bases, J lost 5 bases, and 10 bases lay in between. Per the germline V gene, CDR1 is LNHDA and CDR2 is SQIVND (reference sequence). The CDR3 sequence is 13 residues long. Written as DNA, the CDR3 is TGTGCCAGTTCCGGCACAGATAATTCACCCCTCCACTTT. Protein sequence: CASSGTDNSPLHF.

V usage is TRBV5-6 and J usage is TRBJ2-7, with D perhaps matching TRBD1 (6 bases). Trimming stripped 4 bases from V and 6 bases from J, with 20 bases between. Germline CDR1 is SGHDT and CDR2 is YYEEEE. The length of the CDR3 is 15 residues. This CDR3 is CASSRGLGATGEQYF. CDR3 DNA: TGTGCCAGCAGCCGAGGGTTGGGGGCGACGGGCGAGCAGTACTTC.

CDR3 loop: CASSMSGTGRYGYTF. As DNA, the CDR3 is TGTGCCAGTAGTATGTCCGGGACAGGGCGCTATGGCTACACCTTC. This chain connects TRBV19 to TRBJ1-2, with 9 nucleotides matching TRBD1. V was clipped by 3 bases and J by 4 bases; unmatched bases: 6. The CDR3 sequence is 15 residues long. Germline V CDR1 and CDR2: LNHDA, SQIVND (reference sequence).

The count of this clone is one. This chain connects TRBV27 to TRBJ1-5; D is unresolved. Between the trimmed V and J ends, which lost 3 bases and 2 bases, there was a span of 5 bases. Germline CDR1 and CDR2: MNHEY and SMNVEV (reference sequence). The CDR3 extends over 13 amino acids. The chain's CDR3 is CASSFGGNQPQHF. The CDR3, as DNA: TGTGCCAGCAGTTTCGGGGGCAATCAGCCCCAGCATTTT.

This rearrangement joins TRBV6-1 to TRBJ1-2, with a possible D match to TRBD1 (5 bases). Between the trimmed V and J ends, which lost 4 bases and 5 bases, there was a span of 20 bases. This CDR3 has 16 amino acids. CDR1 and CDR2 (germline): MNHNS, SASEGT. CDR3: CASSASGGAIVYGYTF. The CDR3 DNA is TGTGCCAGCAGTGCCAGCGGAGGGGCGATAGTATATGGCTACACCTTC.

The CDR3 coding sequence is TGTGCCAGCAGCGGAGGACTAGCGGGCCCCCGAGAGACCCAGTACTTC. It yields the protein CASSGGLAGPRETQYF. The chain couples TRBV5-8 to TRBJ2-5, with 11 bases identical to TRBD2. There are 16 residues in the CDR3. The V segment lost 4 bases and the J segment 4 bases; nucleotides outside the gene matches: 9. Germline CDR1 is SGHTS and CDR2 is YDEGEE.

The chain has TRBV7-2 and TRBJ1-1, with D maybe TRBD1 (6 bases). V lost 5 bases to trimming and J lost 2 bases, with 12 bases between them. CDR1 is SGHTA and CDR2 is FQGNSA in the germline V gene. CDR3 length equals 14 residues. CDR3 in amino acids: CASSPKGGNTEAFF. In DNA form, the CDR3 reads TGTGCCAGCAGCCCGAAAGGGGGTAACACTGAAGCTTTCTTT.

This clone has just a few counts. The chain has TRBV5-1 and TRBJ2-3; D might be TRBD2 (6 bases). Germline CDR1 and CDR2: SGHRS and YFSETQ. Trimming left V 4 bases short and J 6 bases short, with 15 bases between. The CDR3 runs to 14 residues. CDR3 loop: CASSGRDGEDTQYF. The CDR3 bases are TGCGCCAGCAGCGGGCGGGACGGCGAGGATACGCAGTATTTT.

The chain is built from TRBV3-1 (or the pseudogene TRBV3-2) and TRBJ2-3; 11 bases map to TRBD2. The germline gives CDR1 LGHDT, CDR2 YNNKEL (reference sequence). The ends lost 3 bases at V and 3 bases at J; junction bases unmatched: 5. The CDR3 sequence is 16 residues long. CDR3 amino acids: CASSQTSGATTDTQYF. DNA of the CDR3: TGTGCCAGCAGCCAGACTAGCGGGGCAACGACAGATACGCAGTATTTT.

This chain links TRBV19 with TRBJ2-1; 8 positions match TRBD2. CDR1 is LNHDA and CDR2 is SQIVND in the germline V gene (reference sequence). This CDR3 is built from 12 residues. Trimming cost V 9 bases and J 8 bases; bases outside gene matches: 6. CDR3 bases: TGTGCCAGCCTCGGACTAGCCGATGAGCAGTTCTTC. Protein sequence: CASLGLADEQFF.

The rearrangement joins TRBV7-2 to TRBJ2-5; weak D call: TRBD2 (5 bases). There are 13 residues in the CDR3. Germline V gives CDR1 SGHTA, CDR2 FQGNSA. The V end lost 4 bases, the J end lost 5 bases, and 11 bases lay between the germline ends. For the CDR3, the DNA is TGTGCCAGCAGCTCGACTATTAGGGAGACCCAGTACTTC. Translation: CASSSTIRETQYF.

The gene calls are TRBV5-1 and TRBJ2-1; 13 nucleotides match TRBD2. CDR3 size: 17 residues. CDR1 and CDR2 from the germline V gene are SGHRS and YFSETQ. The junction had 11 bases not matched to a gene; V was cut back by 4 bases and J by 7 bases. The CDR3 is CASSRDPTSGGSNEQFF. As DNA, the CDR3 is TGCGCCAGCAGCCGGGACCCGACTAGCGGGGGGTCGAATGAGCAGTTCTTC. The full variable domain, in which reference TRBV5-1 and TRBJ2-1 provide the parts outside the CDR3, is KAGVTQTPRYLIKTRGQQVTLSCSPISGHRSVSWYQQTPGQGLQFLFEYFSETQRNKGNFPGRFSGRQFSNSRSEMNVSTLELGDSALYLCASSRDPTSGGSNEQFFGPGTRLTVL.

The chain links TRBV19 to TRBJ1-1; TRBD1 matches 7 bases. The CDR3 sequence is 16 residues long. Trimming took 8 bases from V and 5 from J; bases not matched to a gene: 17. Germline V gene lookup returns CDR1 LNHDA and CDR2 SQIVND (reference sequence). The CDR3 protein is CASGDPGARGRTEAFF. In DNA, the CDR3 is TGTGCCAGTGGCGATCCGGGGGCCAGGGGGAGGACTGAAGCTTTCTTT.

This CDR3 reads CASSLIRGNGYTF. The CDR3 DNA reads as TGTGCCAGCAGCTTGATTAGGGGAAATGGCTACACCTTC. The J gene is TRBJ1-2, the V gene TRBV5-6; TRBD1 might be the D (5 bases). Trimming stripped 1 base from V and 6 bases from J, with 10 bases between. CDR1 is SGHDT and CDR2 is YYEEEE in the germline V gene. CDR3 size: 13 residues.

V is TRBV9 and J is TRBJ2-1; D gene uncertain. The CDR3 covers 12 residues. The V and J ends lost 3 bases and 10 bases respectively, with 11 bases between them. The V gene's germline CDR1 is SGDLS and CDR2 YYNGEE. CDR3 in DNA: TGTGCCAGCAGCGCTCCAGGCATAGAGCAGTTCTTC. It specifies CASSAPGIEQFF.

The chain has TRBV19 and TRBJ2-7; 7 nucleotides match TRBD1. V lost 5 bases, J lost 3 bases, and 7 bases stayed unmatched. CDR3 size: 14 residues. CDR1 LNHDA and CDR2 SQIVND come from the germline V gene (reference sequence). CDR3 sequence reads: CASSLGQARYEQYF. CDR3 nucleotides: TGTGCCAGTAGTCTTGGACAGGCCCGCTACGAGCAGTACTTC.

V and J are TRBV5-1 and TRBJ1-4; 9 bases match TRBD1. J was trimmed by 3 bases and V by 4 bases; bases with no gene match: 7. Germline V gene lookup returns CDR1 SGHRS and CDR2 YFSETQ. CDR3 length equals 16 residues. CDR3 region: CASSPQGARANEKLFF. CDR3 in DNA: TGCGCCAGCAGCCCACAGGGGGCGCGTGCTAATGAAAAACTGTTTTTT.

This chain uses TRBV28 with TRBJ1-3; 12 nucleotides line up with TRBD1. V was clipped by 8 bases and J by 7 bases; unmatched bases: 12. Germline CDR1 MDHEN, CDR2 SYDVKM. CDR3 length equals 16 residues. Here the CDR3 reads CASRSGTGGYWNTIYF. The CDR3 bases are TGTGCCAGCCGTTCAGGGACAGGGGGCTATTGGAACACCATATATTTT.

The rearrangement links TRBV7-2 to TRBJ2-1; 13 nucleotides agree with TRBD2. Germline CDR1 is SGHTA and CDR2 is FQGNSA. The CDR3 is made up of 16 amino acids. The ends lost 2 bases at V and 5 bases at J; junction bases unmatched: 3. The CDR3: CASSLFGTSGDNEQFF. The DNA of the CDR3 is TGTGCCAGCAGCTTATTCGGGACTAGCGGGGACAATGAGCAGTTCTTC.

The chain couples TRBV24-1 to TRBJ2-5, with 7 nucleotides matching TRBD1. The CDR3 consists of 15 residues. Per germline, CDR1 KGHDR and CDR2 SFDVKD. V shed 5 bases, J shed 4 bases, and the junction held 9 bases outside the gene matches. The CDR3 is CATSAPTGTGETQYF. The CDR3 DNA reads as TGTGCCACCAGTGCCCCGACAGGGACCGGAGAGACCCAGTACTTC.

The chain recombines TRBV6-5 with TRBJ1-2; D uncertain. The length of the CDR3 is 11 residues. Germline CDR1 and CDR2: MNHEY and SVGAGI. V was pared by 5 bases and J by 8 bases, with 9 bases between. CDR3 sequence: CASSQAGGYTF. For the CDR3, the DNA is TGTGCCAGCAGTCAGGCAGGAGGCTACACCTTC.

This chain uses TRBV7-3 with TRBJ2-2, with 7 bases lining up with TRBD2. V was clipped by 2 bases and J by 7 bases; unmatched bases: 7. The CDR3 loop spans 15 amino acids. From germline, CDR1 is SGHTA and CDR2 FQGTGA. The CDR3 region has the DNA TGTGCCAGCAGCTTACGGGGAGGGTTTGGCGGGGAGCTGTTTTTT. This encodes CASSLRGGFGGELFF.

The J gene is TRBJ1-5, the V gene TRBV11-2; no clear D gene. Germline CDR1 and CDR2: SGHAT and FQNNGV. The CDR3 runs 13 residues. V dropped 5 bases and J dropped 2 bases, with 7 bases sitting between them. The CDR3 bases are TGTGCCAGCAGCGGTGAGGGCAATCAGCCCCAGCATTTT. The encoded protein is CASSGEGNQPQHF.

This chain joins TRBV6-5 and TRBJ1-2, with D uncertain. The CDR3 has 14 amino acids. The ends were cut back, 3 bases at V and 6 bases at J, with 14 bases in the middle. The germline gives CDR1 MNHEY, CDR2 SVGAGI. DNA of the CDR3: TGTGCCAGCAGTTATTCTCGGGTGAGGAATGGCTACACCTTC. Its protein product is CASSYSRVRNGYTF.

The chain is built from TRBV7-2 and TRBJ2-3, with 8 bases identical to TRBD2. Germline assignment: CDR1 SGHTA and CDR2 FQGNSA. The CDR3 has 18 residues. V dropped 0 bases and J dropped 4; count of bases not matched to a gene: 12. The CDR3: CASSLASQAGARADTQYF. The CDR3 region has the DNA TGTGCCAGCAGCTTAGCCTCCCAAGCGGGGGCTAGGGCAGATACGCAGTATTTT.

The chain carries TRBV10-3 and TRBJ1-2, with D unclear. The V end was cut by 4 bases, the J end by 0 bases, with 6 bases between. The CDR3 covers 13 residues. The germline V gene has CDR1 ENHRY and CDR2 SYGVKD. CDR3 bases: TGTGCCATCAGTGTAGCACCTAACTATGGCTACACCTTC. Translated: CAISVAPNYGYTF.

The genes are TRBV2 and TRBJ2-4; the D is unclear. V lost 7 bases to trimming and J lost 2 bases, with 30 bases between them. This CDR3 is 20 amino acids long. The germline gives CDR1 SNHLY, CDR2 FYNNEI. CDR3 loop: CASTASFSGMVGRTKNIQYF. In DNA, the CDR3 is TGTGCCAGCACCGCCTCCTTTTCTGGCATGGTAGGCAGGACCAAAAACATTCAGTACTTC.

The chain employs TRBV12-5 and TRBJ2-1, with a weak D call TRBD2 (5 bases). The V gene's germline CDR1 is LGHNT and CDR2 FRNRAP. The CDR3 is 13 amino acids. The V end was cut by 7 bases, the J end by 2 bases, with 9 bases between. The CDR3 sequence: CASDPGTYNEQFF. In DNA, the CDR3 is TGTGCTAGTGACCCGGGGACCTACAATGAGCAGTTCTTC.

The gene calls are TRBV28 and TRBJ1-2; 8 nucleotides agree with TRBD1. With V trimmed by 7 bases and J by 4 bases, 17 bases remained unmatched. From germline, CDR1 is MDHEN and CDR2 SYDVKM. The CDR3 runs to 17 residues. CDR3 sequence: CASIMGQESFGGYGYTF. The CDR3 bases are TGTGCCAGCATAATGGGACAGGAGTCATTCGGAGGCTATGGCTACACCTTC.